This T cell receptor (beta chain) comes out of a study of T-cell memory formation after mild COVID-19. Study-level information: Across donors, TCR clusters were largely donor specific. Regarding the study as a whole: Memory cells collected pre-infection included some clones that later responded, suggesting cross-reactive memory joined.

Constant-segment-primed 5'RACE gave TCR alpha and TCR beta cDNA libraries with sample barcodes and UMIs. Using its own MiXCR run on the 5' RACE reads, TCRdb lists one record per CDR3 protein. Among about 290,000 distinct CDR3 sequences listed, less than 20% were seen once. Germline CDR1 SEHNR, CDR2 FQNEAQ (reference sequence). J gave up 7 bases and V 5 bases, and 7 bases lay outside the gene matches. There are 14 residues in the CDR3. Regarding this clonotype: The antigen is not known.

The material sequenced was PBMCs or a T cell subset sorted from them (not recorded which). This clonotype was obtained from a man aged 18 to 29 who had mild COVID-19 (a few samples of this study predate the infection). Cell type and time point are not known. V gene TRBV7-9 combines with J gene TRBJ1-4, with 7 nucleotides matching TRBD1. The CDR3 coding sequence is TGTGCCAGCAGCCCGACAGGGTATGGTGAAAAACTGTTTTTT. This translates into CASSPTGYGEKLFF.